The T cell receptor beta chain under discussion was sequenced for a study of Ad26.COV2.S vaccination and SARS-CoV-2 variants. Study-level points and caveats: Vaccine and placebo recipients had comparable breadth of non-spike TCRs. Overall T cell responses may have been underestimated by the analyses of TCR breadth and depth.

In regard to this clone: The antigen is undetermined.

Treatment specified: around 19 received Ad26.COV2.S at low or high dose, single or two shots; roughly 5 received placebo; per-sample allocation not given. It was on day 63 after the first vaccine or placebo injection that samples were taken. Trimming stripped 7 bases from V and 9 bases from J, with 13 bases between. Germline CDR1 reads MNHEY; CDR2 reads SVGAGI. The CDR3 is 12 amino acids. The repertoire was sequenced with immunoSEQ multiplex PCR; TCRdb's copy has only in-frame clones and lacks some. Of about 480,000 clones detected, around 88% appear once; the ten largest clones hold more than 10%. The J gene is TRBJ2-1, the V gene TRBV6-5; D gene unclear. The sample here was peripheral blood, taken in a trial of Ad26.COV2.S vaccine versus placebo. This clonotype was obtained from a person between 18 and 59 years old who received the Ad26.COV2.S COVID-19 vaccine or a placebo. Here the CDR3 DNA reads TGTGCCAGCATATCAGCGTCCAGTGAGCAGTTCTTC. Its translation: CASISASSEQFF.